These T cell receptor beta chains were read from a single sample in a study of Graves' ophthalmopathy and Graves' hyperthyroidism. TCRdb itself ran the multiplex PCR reads through MiXCR, one entry per CDR3 protein. In the table there are roughly 350,000 distinct CDR3 sequences, approximately 17% of which are singletons. Sequences were obtained from peripheral blood. These receptor sequences come from an adult woman with stable Graves' hyperthyroidism. Each CDR3 is given with its conserved first and last residue. D genes are given only for firm matches. Clone sizes are given selectively: once, few, many, or a class where the clone is expanded.

D,J,size,V,CDR3,DNA
TRBD1,TRBJ1-5,-,TRBV6-1,CASSELPGGPQHF,TGTGCCAGCAGTGAATTGCCAGGGGGGCCCCAGCATTTT
-,TRBJ1-2,many,TRBV10-3,CAISAGTGYTF,TGTGCCATCAGTGCGGGGACTGGCTACACCTTC
-,TRBJ1-2,many,TRBV6-5,CASSYGGADGYTF,TGTGCCAGCAGTTACGGGGGGGCAGATGGCTACACCTTC
-,TRBJ2-7,-,TRBV20-1,CSVRGSSGKIYEQYF,TGCAGTGTTAGAGGGTCCAGCGGTAAAATCTACGAGCAGTACTTC
-,TRBJ2-5,many,TRBV7-2,CASSLAGTYQETQYF,TGTGCCAGCAGCTTAGCAGGGACGTACCAAGAGACCCAGTACTTC
-,TRBJ1-5,few,TRBV14,CASSHPIDADGPQPQHF,TGTGCCAGCAGCCACCCTATAGACGCAGACGGCCCTCAGCCCCAGCATTTT
-,TRBJ2-7,many,TRBV5-5,CASTWGWEKQYEQYF,TGTGCCAGCACGTGGGGTTGGGAGAAGCAGTACGAGCAGTACTTC
-,TRBJ1-4,many,TRBV6-5,CASSFLEKLFF,TGTGCCAGCAGTTTCTTGGAAAAACTGTTTTTT
-,TRBJ1-1,many,TRBV5-1,CASSRGTENTEAFF,TGCGCCAGCAGCCGGGGGACCGAGAACACTGAAGCTTTCTTT
-,TRBJ2-7,few,TRBV4-1,CASSQDVGVEQYF,TGCGCCAGCAGCCAAGATGTAGGAGTCGAGCAGTACTTC
TRBD1,TRBJ2-7,-,TRBV4-1,CASSQTHFPGQTYEQYF,TGCGCCAGCAGCCAAACACACTTCCCGGGACAGACCTACGAGCAGTACTTC
TRBD1,TRBJ2-7,many,TRBV19,CASSARFRPGQGAWGTYEQYF,TGTGCCAGTAGTGCCCGGTTCAGACCGGGACAGGGGGCATGGGGAACTTACGAGCAGTACTTC
-,TRBJ1-1,few,TRBV28,CASWRGMNTEAFF,TGTGCCAGCTGGAGAGGGATGAACACTGAAGCTTTCTTT
TRBD1,TRBJ2-5,many,TRBV28,CASSRDRAQVTQYF,TGTGCCAGCAGCCGGGACAGGGCTCAGGTGACCCAGTACTTC
-,TRBJ2-7,many,TRBV2,CASSEQGFYEQYF,TGTGCCAGCAGCGAGCAAGGCTTCTACGAGCAGTACTTC
-,TRBJ2-2,few,TRBV20-1,CSARDSRGNTGELFF,TGCAGTGCTAGAGATTCTAGGGGTAACACCGGGGAGCTGTTTTTT
-,TRBJ1-5,many,TRBV20-1,CSARDEGYGNQPQHF,TGCAGTGCTAGAGATGAGGGGTATGGCAATCAGCCCCAGCATTTT
-,TRBJ2-7,many,TRBV12-3/TRBV12-4,CASSSLGHEQYF,TGTGCCAGCAGCTCCCTAGGTCACGAGCAGTACTTC
-,TRBJ1-4,-,TRBV4-3,CASSQVGGGHNEKLFF,TGCGCCAGCAGCCAAGTAGGGGGGGGACATAATGAAAAACTGTTTTTT
-,TRBJ1-1,many,TRBV2,CASSEASRDTEAFF,TGTGCCAGCAGTGAAGCCTCGAGGGACACTGAAGCTTTCTTT
TRBD1,TRBJ1-5,many,TRBV10-2,CASSAGQGYQPQHF,TGCGCCAGCAGTGCGGGACAGGGTTATCAGCCCCAGCATTTT
-,TRBJ1-6,many,TRBV12-3/TRBV12-4,CASSHRADNSPLHF,TGTGCCAGCAGCCACAGGGCCGATAATTCACCCCTCCACTTT
-,TRBJ2-5,-,TRBV6-1,CASSEGGVVEAQYF,TGTGCCAGCAGTGAAGGGGGGGTAGTTGAGGCCCAGTACTTC
-,TRBJ2-2,many,TRBV6-5,CASSYSAGVLTGELFF,TGTGCCAGCAGTTACTCGGCCGGGGTGTTGACCGGGGAGCTGTTTTTT
-,TRBJ1-1,many,TRBV19,CASSTSERPNTEAFF,TGTGCCAGTAGTACCTCCGAAAGACCGAACACTGAAGCTTTCTTT
TRBD1,TRBJ1-1,many,TRBV19,CASSIDRDRGMNTEAFF,TGTGCCAGTAGTATAGACCGGGACAGGGGGATGAACACTGAAGCTTTCTTT
TRBD1,TRBJ1-5,many,TRBV28,CASSLAPTGYSNQPQHF,TGTGCCAGCAGTTTAGCCCCGACAGGGTATAGCAATCAGCCCCAGCATTTT
-,TRBJ1-2,many,TRBV7-9,CASSKPDSNYGYTF,TGTGCCAGCAGCAAACCGGACAGCAACTATGGCTACACCTTC
-,TRBJ1-1,many,TRBV6-1,CASTVISGGEAFF,TGTGCCAGCACCGTAATAAGTGGAGGGGAAGCTTTCTTT
-,TRBJ2-5,many,TRBV6-5,CASSYRKAETQYF,TGTGCCAGCAGTTACCGAAAGGCAGAGACCCAGTACTTC
-,TRBJ2-5,many,TRBV29-1,CSVDRGGTQYF,TGCAGCGTTGACAGGGGGGGGACCCAGTACTTC
-,TRBJ1-1,few,TRBV29-1,CSVRGPPGEGGTEAFF,TGCAGCGTGCGAGGGCCCCCAGGGGAGGGGGGCACTGAAGCTTTCTTT
TRBD2,TRBJ2-2,many,TRBV12-3/TRBV12-4,CASSARGGSGTGELFF,TGTGCCAGCAGCGCCCGGGGCGGGAGTGGTACCGGGGAGCTGTTTTTT
TRBD1,TRBJ2-7,many,TRBV6-1,CASSQPGTGTYEQYF,TGTGCCAGCAGCCAACCCGGGACAGGGACCTACGAGCAGTACTTC
-,TRBJ2-4,many,TRBV28,CASSLIQGRSEWNIQYF,TGTGCCAGCAGTTTAATTCAGGGAAGGAGTGAGTGGAACATTCAGTACTTC
-,TRBJ2-7,many,TRBV19,CASSNLDEQYF,TGTGCCAGTAGTAACCTCGACGAGCAGTACTTC
-,TRBJ2-7,-,TRBV9,CASIGSYDQYF,TGTGCCAGCATCGGATCCTACGATCAGTACTTC
-,TRBJ2-2,-,TRBV30,CAWSGLGAAGGELFF,TGTGCCTGGAGTGGGTTGGGGGCAGCAGGCGGGGAGCTGTTTTTT
-,TRBJ1-3,many,TRBV6-2/TRBV6-3,CASSAVPTYSGNTIYF,TGTGCCAGCAGCGCCGTACCCACTTACTCTGGAAACACCATATATTTT
-,TRBJ1-1,-,TRBV6-2/TRBV6-3,CASSYGGIEAFF,TGTGCCAGCAGTTATGGAGGGATTGAAGCTTTCTTT
TRBD2,TRBJ2-7,-,TRBV4-3,CASSHIKREGGHEQYF,TGCGCCAGCAGCCATATCAAGCGGGAGGGCGGCCACGAGCAGTACTTC
-,TRBJ1-2,many,TRBV19,CASRPDPNYGYTF,TGTGCCAGTAGGCCCGACCCAAACTATGGCTACACCTTC
-,TRBJ2-2,many,TRBV7-8,CASSLLWPGTGELFF,TGTGCCAGCAGCTTACTTTGGCCGGGCACCGGGGAGCTGTTTTTT
-,TRBJ2-2,many,TRBV6-2/TRBV6-3,CASSPARELFF,TGTGCCAGCAGTCCTGCCCGGGAGCTGTTTTTT
TRBD2,TRBJ2-7,many,TRBV20-1,CSARPARGTSGYEQYF,TGCAGTGCTAGACCCGCTAGAGGGACTAGCGGGTACGAGCAGTACTTC
TRBD2,TRBJ2-5,many,TRBV12-3/TRBV12-4,CASSINQGLAGVLETQYF,TGTGCCAGCAGTATTAACCAGGGACTAGCGGGTGTGCTCGAGACCCAGTACTTC
-,TRBJ2-5,many,TRBV7-2,CASSLPRQPFGETQYF,TGTGCCAGCAGCTTACCCCGTCAGCCCTTCGGAGAGACCCAGTACTTC
-,TRBJ1-1,many,TRBV27,CASSLQAGTEAFF,TGTGCCAGCAGTTTACAGGCGGGCACTGAAGCTTTCTTT
TRBD2,TRBJ2-7,-,TRBV20-1,CSATSGRAGSSYEQYF,TGCAGTGCTACTAGCGGGAGGGCCGGGAGCTCCTACGAGCAGTACTTC
-,TRBJ2-5,many,TRBV9,CASSVAPAGQETQYF,TGTGCCAGCAGCGTAGCCCCGGCAGGTCAAGAGACCCAGTACTTC
-,TRBJ2-5,-,TRBV11-2,CASSPRLRVETQYF,TGTGCCAGCAGCCCGCGTCTCAGGGTGGAGACCCAGTACTTC
TRBD1,TRBJ2-2,many,TRBV7-3,CASSSGTGSGELFF,TGTGCCAGCAGCTCTGGGACAGGGTCCGGGGAGCTGTTTTTT
-,TRBJ1-1,many,TRBV24-1,CATSDSSIRGGAFF,TGTGCCACCAGTGACTCTTCAATAAGAGGTGGGGCTTTCTTT